This T cell receptor (beta chain) was sequenced during a study of T cells in Graves' hyperthyroidism and ophthalmopathy. RNA transcripts gave rise to amplified TCR beta CDR3 regions. The primer set for the first-round RT-PCR of the TCR CDR3 was HTBI. Via MiXCR, TCRdb re-called the multiplex PCR reads, giving one row per CDR3 protein. The sample consists of more than 600,000 distinct CDR3 sequences, less than 20% of them appearing once. This clonotype was found many times. Sequencing used blood. This clonotype originated in a man aged 18 to 29 with Graves' hyperthyroidism.

The CDR3 protein is CASSPVEPRLEQYF. The CDR3 coding sequence is TGTGCCAGCTCACCTGTGGAACCCCGCCTGGAGCAGTACTTC. The rearrangement uses TRBV18 and TRBJ2-7; unclear D gene. Germline lookup yields CDR1 KGHSH and CDR2 LQKENI. CDR3 length: 14 amino acids. The V gene lost 3 bases and the J gene lost 7 bases, with 16 bases spanning the gap.